This T cell receptor (beta chain) was captured by sequencing in a study of T cells after yellow fever vaccination. Study observations and caveats: Peaking on day 5 versus 15, the secondary response was faster but weaker. Among all clonotypes, a small share was observed in both CD4 and CD8 compartments. Post-booster repertoires again held most primary-vaccination clones (just under 97% CD4, over 80% CD8).

This clonotype was counted only a few times. Antigen: not known. Germline assignment: CDR1 KGHSH and CDR2 LQKENI. V was pared by 8 bases and J by 2 bases, with 12 bases of the junction left unmatched. The CDR3 loop spans 16 amino acids. A universal primer site and UMIs were added as TCR cDNA was made by 5'RACE template switching. TCRdb reanalysed the 5' RACE reads using MiXCR and keeps one entry per CDR3 protein. The table lists around 340,000 distinct CDR3 sequences, 8.7% of them singletons. The sample consisted of PBMCs, taken on the day of the first yellow fever vaccination. The TCR sequence derives from a man younger than 35 who received the YFV17D yellow fever vaccine. The rearrangement joins TRBV18 to TRBJ2-7; 10 positions match TRBD2. Written as DNA, the CDR3 is TGTGCCAGCCGAGCACTAGCGGGGCCTAGCACCTACGAGCAGTACTTC. Translation gives CASRALAGPSTYEQYF.